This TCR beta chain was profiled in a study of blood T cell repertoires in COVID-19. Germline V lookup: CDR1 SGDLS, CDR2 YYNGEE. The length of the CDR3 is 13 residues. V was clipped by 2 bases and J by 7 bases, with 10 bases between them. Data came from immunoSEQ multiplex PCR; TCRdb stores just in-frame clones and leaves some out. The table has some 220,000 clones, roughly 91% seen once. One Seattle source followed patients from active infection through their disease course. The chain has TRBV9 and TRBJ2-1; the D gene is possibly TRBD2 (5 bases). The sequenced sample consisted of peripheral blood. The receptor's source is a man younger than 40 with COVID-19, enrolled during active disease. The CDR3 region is CASSVSRGNEQFF. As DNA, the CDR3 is TGTGCCAGCAGCGTTAGCCGAGGGAATGAGCAGTTCTTC.